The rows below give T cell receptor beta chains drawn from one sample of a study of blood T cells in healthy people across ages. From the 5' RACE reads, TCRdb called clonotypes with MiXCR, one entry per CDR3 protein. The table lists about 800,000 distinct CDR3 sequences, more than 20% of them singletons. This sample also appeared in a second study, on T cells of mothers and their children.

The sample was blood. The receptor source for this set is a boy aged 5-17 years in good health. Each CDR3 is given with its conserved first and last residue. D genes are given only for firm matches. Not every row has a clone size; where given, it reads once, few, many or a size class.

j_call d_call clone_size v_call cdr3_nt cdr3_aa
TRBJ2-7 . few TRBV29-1 TGCAGCGTAGAAGGACAGGGAGGGGTCTACGAGCAGTACTTC CSVEGQGGVYEQYF
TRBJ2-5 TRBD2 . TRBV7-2 TGTGCCAGCAGCTTAGCACTAGCGGGGGGAACGGAGACCCAGTACTTC CASSLALAGGTETQYF
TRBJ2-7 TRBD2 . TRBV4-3 TGCGCCAGCAGCCAAAAACTAGCGGGGCCCTACGAGCAGTACTTC CASSQKLAGPYEQYF
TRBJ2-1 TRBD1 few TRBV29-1 TGCAGCGTTGAAGATCCGGGACAGGGGGACTACAATGAGCAGTTCTTC CSVEDPGQGDYNEQFF
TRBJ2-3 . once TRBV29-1 TGCAGCGTTGGGGGGGGCCACGGACGGAAAGATACGCAGTATTTT CSVGGGHGRKDTQYF
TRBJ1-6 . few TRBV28 TGTGCCAGCAGTTCGGTATCTATTTCACCCCTCCACTTT CASSSVSISPLHF
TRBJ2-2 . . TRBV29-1 TGCAGCGTTGAACGGGGGGACAGGAACACCGGGGAGCTGTTTTTT CSVERGDRNTGELFF
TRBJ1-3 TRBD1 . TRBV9 TGTGCCAGCAGCGGTCCCGGGACAGCGCTCTCTGGAAACACCATATATTTT CASSGPGTALSGNTIYF
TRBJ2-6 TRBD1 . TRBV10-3 TGTGCCATTGGGACAGTCTCTGGGGCCAACGTCCTGACTTTC CAIGTVSGANVLTF
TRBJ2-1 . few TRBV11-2 TGTGCCAGCAGACGCCCCCGGGGCTTGTACAATGAGCAGTTCTTC CASRRPRGLYNEQFF
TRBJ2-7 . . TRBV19 TGTGCCAGTAGCCCCCGGGGGACCAACGAGCAGTACTTC CASSPRGTNEQYF
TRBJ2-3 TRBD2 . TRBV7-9 TGTGCCAGCAGCCCCCAGGGAGGGCTCTGGACGCAGTATTTT CASSPQGGLWTQYF
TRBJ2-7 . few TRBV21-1 TGTGCCAGCAGCCTCGGACAGGGTACATTCGAGCAGTACTTC CASSLGQGTFEQYF
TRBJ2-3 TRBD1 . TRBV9 TGTGCCAGCAGCGTAGAGGGGGCGGATGATACGCAGTATTTT CASSVEGADDTQYF
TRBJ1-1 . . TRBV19 TGTGCCAGTAGTCTGGGTCGACCGAACACTGAAGCTTTCTTT CASSLGRPNTEAFF
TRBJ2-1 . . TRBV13 TGTGCCAGCAGCTTTGGCAGGGTAAATGAGCAGTTCTTC CASSFGRVNEQFF